The entry below describes one T cell receptor beta chain. Its antigen is not known. The junction and the germline gene differ at one end; a read error may be behind it. This sample was included in a study of cytomegalovirus exposure and HLA in healthy donors. Study-level information: In an early release, HLA-typed donors contributed tens of millions of unique TCR sequences.

The CDR3 consists of 15 residues. The germline gives CDR1 SGHTA, CDR2 FQGNSA. Notes on the study in general: Follow-up analysis seemed to connect common viral pathogens with several of the most significant clusters identified. In vitro assays verified that three CMV-associated chains recognized CMV antigens specifically. Published work reported that the classifier diagnosed cytomegalovirus status with high specificity and sensitivity.

With 60 Vbeta and 13 Jbeta primers, the PCR was carried out. The assay was immunoSEQ multiplex PCR, and TCRdb's table has in-frame clones only and misses some. Of 63,000 or so clones listed, 75% are singletons. Specimen: PBMCs. This receptor was obtained from a woman in her twenties or thirties in good health and CMV-seropositive. V usage is TRBV7-2 and J usage is TRBJ2-7; 7 bases map to TRBD1. Here the CDR3 DNA reads TGTGCCAGTAGCTCCGAGGGGGCTCCTGGGTACGAGCAGTACTTC. Its translation is CASSSEGAPGYEQYF.